This is a list of T cell receptor beta chains from one sample in a study of shared clonotypes between healthy human individuals. The table came from immunoSEQ multiplex PCR; TCRdb's copy has only in-frame clones and leaves some out. The repertoire has some 490,000 clones, around four fifths of them found once; the top ten carry 12%. Material: PBMCs. These TCRs come from a woman aged 40 to 50 in good health. Some clones in this sample may be carry-over from other donors' samples. CDR3s include the opening cysteine and the closing phenylalanine or tryptophan. A D gene is named only where the DNA matches it firmly. Not every row has a clone size; where given, it reads once, few, many or a size class.

TRBD1,NA,TRBV7-9,TRBJ2-2,CASRQTGGSTGELFF,TGTGCCAGCAGGCAGACAGGGGGCAGCACCGGGGAGCTGTTTTTT
NA,NA,TRBV18,TRBJ2-3,CASSLAGWVTDTQYF,TGTGCCAGCTCACTGGCGGGATGGGTCACAGATACGCAGTATTTT
NA,NA,TRBV11-2,TRBJ1-5,CASSLEVSNQPQHF,TGTGCCAGCAGCTTAGAAGTTAGCAATCAGCCCCAGCATTTT
NA,few,TRBV5-4,TRBJ1-1,CASSPGVRGLNTEAFF,TGTGCCAGCAGCCCCGGTGTTCGGGGGCTGAACACTGAAGCTTTCTTT
TRBD2,once,TRBV5-5,TRBJ2-5,CASSMNSGRGETQYF,TGTGCCAGCAGCATGAATAGCGGGAGGGGAGAGACCCAGTACTTC
TRBD1,NA,TRBV6-1,TRBJ1-1,CASSPDRDGEAFF,TGTGCCAGCAGTCCGGACAGGGACGGCGAAGCTTTCTTT
NA,NA,TRBV15,TRBJ2-5,CATSSRSLGRETQYF,TGTGCCACCAGCAGCCGCTCCCTGGGGCGAGAGACCCAGTACTTC
TRBD1,many,TRBV28,TRBJ2-5,CASTISGQDFQETQYF,TGTGCCAGCACCATATCTGGACAGGACTTCCAAGAGACCCAGTACTTC
NA,NA,TRBV21-1,TRBJ2-5,CASSKAPLPSGLYQETQYF,TGTGCCAGCAGCAAAGCGCCTTTACCTAGCGGGCTGTACCAAGAGACCCAGTACTTC
TRBD2,NA,TRBV7-9,TRBJ2-7,CASSLAGTSGSYEQYF,TGTGCCAGCAGCTTAGCGGGGACTAGCGGCTCCTACGAGCAGTACTTC
NA,many,TRBV5-1,TRBJ2-1,CASSLEGARDNEQFF,TGCGCCAGCAGCTTGGAAGGGGCGCGAGACAATGAGCAGTTCTTC
TRBD1,NA,TRBV27,TRBJ2-7,CASSFGGTGVFEQYF,TGTGCCAGCAGTTTTGGTGGGACAGGTGTCTTCGAGCAGTACTTC
NA,NA,TRBV18,TRBJ2-5,CASSPPLGIQETQYF,TGTGCCAGCTCACCACCGTTGGGGATTCAAGAGACCCAGTACTTC
NA,NA,TRBV7-8,TRBJ2-7,CASRRTVGTYEQYF,TGTGCCAGCCGGAGGACCGTCGGGACCTACGAGCAGTACTTC